This paragraph reports one T cell receptor (beta chain). Its cognate antigen is unknown. These data originate in a study of post-analysis software for immune sequencing data. The study's findings and limits: Elevated frequency relative to controls characterized four or five TRBV segments in patients, TRBV5-6, TRBV5-1 and TRBV20-1 among them.

The library was made from cDNA and included unique molecular identifiers. Via MiXCR, TCRdb re-called the PCR reads, giving one row per CDR3 protein. The sample includes about 380,000 distinct CDR3 sequences, around 37% of them seen just once. The V gene lost 3 bases and the J gene lost 4 bases, with 9 bases spanning the gap. CDR1 and CDR2 (germline): LGHNA, YNFKEQ. The CDR3 totals 13 residues. The origin of this receptor is a girl between 5 and 17 years old with multiple sclerosis. The J gene is TRBJ2-5, the V gene TRBV4-2, with TRBD2 as a possible D gene (6 bases). The sequenced sample consisted of blood. CDR3 in DNA: TGTGCCAGCAGCCAGGACTATGGAGAGACCCAGTACTTC. Residues: CASSQDYGETQYF.